These 18 T cell receptor beta chains were sequenced from one sample in a study of blood T cell repertoires in COVID-19 (dated by TCRdb to about 2020). To prepare the library, the immunoSEQ multiplex PCR assay was applied. What TCRdb holds here is the immuneACCESS table cut down to in-frame rearrangements. Part of the clones is not present; checked against another copy, under half of the missing clones reflect an unresolved V gene, and the others are unexplained. This sample gives 180,000 or so clones in total; around 83% of them show up just once. Under 8% of the sample rests with the top ten. Source material: PBMCs or T cells enriched from blood (not recorded which). The source of these receptors is a man between 40 and 49 years old who had recovered from COVID-19.

Written as DNA, the CDR3 is TGTGCCAGCAGCTTGCAGGGGGAAGCTTTCTTT. It is translated as CASSLQGEAFF. This chain links TRBV11-1 with TRBJ1-1, with D maybe TRBD1 (6 bases). The germline gives CDR1 SGHAT, CDR2 FQDESV (reference sequence). The CDR3 has 11 residues. Between the trimmed V and J ends, which lost 3 bases and 8 bases, there was a span of 7 bases.

This chain uses TRBV5-1 with TRBJ1-1; no definite D call. Between the trimmed V and J ends, which lost 1 base and 5 bases, there was a span of 9 bases. The length of the CDR3 is 13 residues. Germline assignment: CDR1 SGHRS and CDR2 YFSETQ. Here the CDR3 DNA reads TGCGCCAGCAGCTTGTCGGCCGGGACTGAAGCTTTCTTT. It specifies CASSLSAGTEAFF.

The rearrangement joins TRBV28 to TRBJ1-3; TRBD1 matches at 7 bases. Unmatched junction bases numbered 14, after V lost 8 bases and J lost 4 bases. The germline gives CDR1 MDHEN, CDR2 SYDVKM. The CDR3 runs to 16 residues. CDR3: CASGTGTVLEGNTIYF. For the CDR3, the DNA is TGTGCCAGCGGAACCGGGACAGTCCTGGAGGGAAACACCATATATTTT. Together with reference TRBV28 and TRBJ1-3, the CDR3 gives the full variable domain: DVKVTQSSRYLVKRTGEKVFLECVQDMDHENMFWYRQDPGLGLRLIYFSYDVKMKEKGDIPEGYSVSREKKERFSLILESASTNQTSMYLCASGTGTVLEGNTIYFGEGSWLTVV.

The chain links TRBV7-3 to TRBJ1-5, with 10 bases fitting TRBD1. The CDR3 consists of 19 residues. V lost 5 bases to trimming and J lost 0 bases; unmatched junction nucleotides: 13. CDR1 and CDR2 from the germline V gene are SGHTA and FQGTGA. Here the CDR3 reads CASSQLPGQGKDSNQPQHF. The CDR3 coding sequence is TGTGCCAGCAGCCAATTACCGGGACAGGGGAAGGATAGCAATCAGCCCCAGCATTTT.

V is TRBV19 and J is TRBJ2-2; 12 bases fit TRBD2. CDR3 length: 14 residues. The germline gives CDR1 LNHDA, CDR2 SQIVND (reference sequence). The V segment lost 5 bases and the J segment 6 bases; nucleotides outside the gene matches: 1. This CDR3 reads CASSLAGGPGELFF. The CDR3 region has the DNA TGTGCCAGTAGTCTAGCGGGAGGGCCCGGGGAGCTGTTTTTT.

This clone was seen just once. V gene TRBV30 combines with J gene TRBJ1-1, with D unclear. The ends were cut back, 3 bases at V and 0 bases at J, with 17 bases in the middle. The CDR3 runs to 16 residues. Germline CDR1 is GTSNPN and CDR2 is SVGIG (reference sequence). The CDR3 loop reads CAWSQRGGSMNTEAFF. The CDR3 DNA sequence: TGTGCCTGGAGCCAACGGGGAGGATCCATGAACACTGAAGCTTTCTTT.

This clone came up a few times. V is TRBV5-1 and J is TRBJ2-7; TRBD2 might be the D (5 bases). The CDR3 sequence is 13 residues long. The V end lost 3 bases, the J end lost 3 bases, and 10 bases lay between the germline ends. Germline lookup yields CDR1 SGHRS and CDR2 YFSETQ. CDR3 amino acids: CASSSEAFYEQYF. For the CDR3, the DNA is TGCGCCAGCAGCTCGGAGGCGTTCTACGAGCAGTACTTC.

The chain carries TRBV7-2 and TRBJ1-5, with 7 positions matching TRBD1. J lost 8 bases, V lost 1 base, and 8 bases had no gene match. This CDR3 has 15 amino acids. The germline V gene has CDR1 SGHTA and CDR2 FQGNSA. The chain's CDR3 is CASSLDSGQSKPQHF. The DNA of the CDR3 is TGTGCCAGCAGCTTAGATTCGGGACAGAGCAAGCCCCAGCATTTT.

The V and J genes are TRBV7-2 and TRBJ2-3, with D perhaps matching TRBD2 (5 bases). The CDR3 spans 13 residues. CDR1 and CDR2 (germline): SGHTA, FQGNSA. The V end was cut by 2 bases, the J end by 6 bases, with 9 bases between. CDR3 amino acids: CASSLYGVDTQYF. As DNA, the CDR3 is TGTGCCAGCAGCTTATACGGGGTGGATACGCAGTATTTT.

The chain is built from TRBV9 and TRBJ1-6; possible D gene TRBD1, 6 bases. Per the germline V gene, CDR1 is SGDLS and CDR2 is YYNGEE. CDR3 length equals 15 residues. V lost 3 bases, J lost 10 bases, and 17 bases lay in between. The CDR3 loop reads CASSAEDRPGSPLHF. The CDR3 DNA reads as TGTGCCAGCAGCGCGGAGGACAGACCAGGCTCACCCCTCCACTTT.

The table lists this clone with a count of one. The rearrangement joins TRBV27 to TRBJ2-1, with 7 bases matching TRBD2. V was clipped by 5 bases and J by 9 bases; unmatched bases: 10. The length of the CDR3 is 14 residues. Germline CDR1 and CDR2: MNHEY and SMNVEV (reference sequence). For the CDR3, the DNA is TGTGCCAGCAGTCCTAGCGGACTCTTTGGTGAGCAGTTCTTC. Its protein product is CASSPSGLFGEQFF.

The chain employs TRBV5-6 and TRBJ2-4, with 9 bases lining up with TRBD1. With V trimmed by 2 bases and J by 8 bases, 8 bases remained unmatched. Germline CDR1 is SGHDT and CDR2 is YYEEEE. This CDR3 comprises 15 residues. The CDR3 spells CASSLGGQGVDIQYF. Written as DNA, the CDR3 is TGTGCCAGCAGCTTAGGGGGACAGGGCGTGGACATTCAGTACTTC.

V and J are TRBV9 and TRBJ2-5, with 7 bases aligning to TRBD2. CDR1 and CDR2 from the germline V gene are SGDLS and YYNGEE. The J segment lost 5 bases and the V segment lost 2 bases, leaving 9 bases of the junction unmatched. This CDR3 has 15 residues. The CDR3 reads CASSVREVPVETQYF. CDR3 in DNA: TGTGCCAGCAGCGTCCGGGAGGTGCCGGTGGAGACCCAGTACTTC.

V usage is TRBV7-3 and J usage is TRBJ2-6; TRBD2 is a possible D gene (5 bases). CDR3 length: 18 residues. Germline lookup yields CDR1 SGHTA and CDR2 FQGTGA. V was clipped by 1 base and J by 0 bases, with 13 bases between them. As DNA, the CDR3 is TGTGCCAGCAGCTTAATGGACTCCCGGGCCTCTGGGGCCAACGTCCTGACTTTC. Translated: CASSLMDSRASGANVLTF. Combining the CDR3 with reference TRBV7-3 and TRBJ2-6 gives the whole variable domain GAGVSQTPSNKVTEKGKYVELRCDPISGHTALYWYRQSLGQGPEFLIYFQGTGAADDSGLPNDRFFAVRPEGSVSTLKIQRTERGDSAVYLCASSLMDSRASGANVLTFGAGSRLTVL.

The gene calls are TRBV2 and TRBJ2-1, with D perhaps TRBD2 (5 bases). Trimming removed 5 bases from V and 2 bases from J, with 13 bases in between. The CDR3 sequence is 15 residues long. The germline gives CDR1 SNHLY, CDR2 FYNNEI. The CDR3 protein is CASSNSDRAYNEQFF. The CDR3 DNA sequence: TGTGCCAGCAGTAATAGCGACCGAGCCTACAATGAGCAGTTCTTC.

V gene TRBV6-5 combines with J gene TRBJ1-2, with D possibly matching TRBD1 (6 bases). The germline V gene encodes CDR1 MNHEY and CDR2 SVGAGI. CDR3 length equals 12 residues. Trimming stripped 10 bases from V and 9 bases from J, with 18 bases between. For the CDR3, the DNA is TGTGCCACCCTTGAGGGGGGGGATAGCTACACCTTC. This gives the protein CATLEGGDSYTF.

This chain links TRBV28 with TRBJ1-2; D is possibly TRBD1 (5 bases). Trimming left V 6 bases short and J 3 bases short, with 14 bases between. CDR3 length: 14 amino acids. CDR1 is MDHEN, CDR2 SYDVKM, per germline. The CDR3 region has the DNA TGTGCCAGCAGCCTTTACGACAGTGACTATGGCTACACCTTC. Amino acid sequence: CASSLYDSDYGYTF.

The table lists this clone with a count of one. The chain has TRBV4-1 and TRBJ1-2; D may be TRBD1 (6 bases). The V end was cut by 0 bases, the J end by 2 bases, with 10 bases between. The CDR3 has 15 amino acids. Germline V gene data show CDR1 as MGHRA and CDR2 as YSYEKL. The CDR3 DNA reads TGCGCCAGCAGCCAAGAAGTGGGGGCCAACTATGGCTACACCTTC. Translation gives CASSQEVGANYGYTF.